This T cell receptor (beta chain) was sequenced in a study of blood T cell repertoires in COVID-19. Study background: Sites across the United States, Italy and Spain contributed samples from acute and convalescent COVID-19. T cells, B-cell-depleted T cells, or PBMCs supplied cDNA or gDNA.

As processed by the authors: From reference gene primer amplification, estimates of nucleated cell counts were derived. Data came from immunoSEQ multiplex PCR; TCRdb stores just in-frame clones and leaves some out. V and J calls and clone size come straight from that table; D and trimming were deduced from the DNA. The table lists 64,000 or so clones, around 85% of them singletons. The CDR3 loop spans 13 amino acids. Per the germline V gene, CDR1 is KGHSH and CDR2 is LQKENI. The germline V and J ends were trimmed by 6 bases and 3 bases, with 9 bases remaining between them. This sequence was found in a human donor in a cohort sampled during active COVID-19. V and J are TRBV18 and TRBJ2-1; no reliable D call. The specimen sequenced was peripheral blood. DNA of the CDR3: TGTGCCAGCTCTCTAAGCCGCTACAATGAGCAGTTCTTC. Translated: CASSLSRYNEQFF.